The clone carrying this TCR beta chain has a handful of counts. The antigen is undetermined. Making the TCR beta libraries involved quantitative 5'-RACE with molecular barcodes. TCRdb itself ran the 5' RACE reads through MiXCR, one entry per CDR3 protein. The data hold 250,000 or so distinct CDR3 sequences, with 15% to 20% observed a single time. The germline CDR1 and CDR2 sequences are SNHLY and FYNNEI. The CDR3 loop spans 15 amino acids. Trimming left V 2 bases short and J 3 bases short, with 14 bases between. The sample belongs to a study of CD8 T cells in ankylosing spondylitis. Study-wide points: Ankylosing spondylitis blood appeared to carry a characteristic TCR beta motif of seven to nine highly homologous variants. Reports say disease-linked clones showed up significantly more in matched ankylosing spondylitis synovial fluid. CD8+ cells made up the disease-linked clones, which were relatively rare in peripheral blood.

V is TRBV2 and J is TRBJ2-7, with D possibly matching TRBD1 (5 bases). This receptor was obtained from a male donor with ankylosing spondylitis or in good health (not recorded which). The material sequenced was blood, either unsorted or a sorted T cell fraction (not recorded which). The CDR3: CASSESRALLYEQYF. DNA for the CDR3: TGTGCCAGCAGTGAAAGCAGGGCCCTACTCTACGAGCAGTACTTC.